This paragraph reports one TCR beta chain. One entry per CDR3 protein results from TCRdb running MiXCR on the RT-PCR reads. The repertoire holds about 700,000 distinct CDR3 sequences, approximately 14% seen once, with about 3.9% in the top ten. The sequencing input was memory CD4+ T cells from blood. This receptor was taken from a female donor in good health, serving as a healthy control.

Here the CDR3 reads CASSQDSGQGDIVSGYTF. As DNA, the CDR3 is TGCGCCAGCAGCCAAGATTCGGGACAGGGTGACATCGTCTCTGGCTACACCTTC. The chain joins TRBV4-3 to TRBJ1-2; 9 positions agree with TRBD1. CDR3 length: 18 residues. V gave up 0 bases and J gave up 7 bases; unmatched junction bases: 15. Germline V gene sequence: CDR1 LGHNA, CDR2 YSLEER.